The rows below give T cell receptor beta chains drawn from one sample of a study of blood T cell repertoires in COVID-19. Using immunoSEQ multiplex PCR, the repertoire was profiled, and TCRdb retains in-frame clones only, with some absent. The sample consists of under 150,000 clones, 88% of them appearing once. The sequenced sample consisted of peripheral blood. The receptor set was obtained from a man between 65 and 85 years old with active COVID-19. The CDR3 runs from the conserved cysteine through the conserved F or W. A D gene is named only where the DNA matches it firmly. Clone size, where shown, is once, few, many, or a class for clones that have expanded.

v_call	clone_size	j_call	d_call	cdr3_nt	cdr3_aa
TRBV28	-	TRBJ1-1	TRBD1	TGTGCCACCTGTGGAGGGGGCTCAGAAGCTTTCTTT	CATCGGGSEAFF
TRBV27	once	TRBJ1-1	TRBD1	TGTGCCAGCAGACGGAGGGACAGGGTCACTGAAGCTTTCTTT	CASRRRDRVTEAFF
TRBV28	-	TRBJ1-1	TRBD1	TGTGCCAGCAGTTTACTAAACAGGGGGGGCACTGAAGCTTTCTTT	CASSLLNRGGTEAFF
TRBV28	-	TRBJ2-6	TRBD1	TGTGCCAGCAGTTCGTCACAGGGGCTCCCTGGGGCCAACGTCCTGACTTTC	CASSSSQGLPGANVLTF
TRBV11-2	-	TRBJ2-7	TRBD1	TGTGCCAGCAGCCCGGGACAGAGCTCCTACGAGCAGTACTTC	CASSPGQSSYEQYF
TRBV7-2	-	TRBJ2-2	TRBD1	TGTGCCAGCACCCCCGGGGACAGGCCCAACACCGGGGAGCTGTTTTTT	CASTPGDRPNTGELFF
TRBV6-4	-	TRBJ2-3	-	TGTGCCAGCAGCGGGCAGGGGCTCACAGATACGCAGTATTTT	CASSGQGLTDTQYF
TRBV4-3	-	TRBJ2-3	-	TGCGCCAGCAGCCCCTCTCTTGGGGGCGCCGATACGCAGTATTTT	CASSPSLGGADTQYF
TRBV24-1	-	TRBJ2-1	TRBD2	TGTGCCACCAGTGATGGAGGACTAGCGGGAGGTACCCCCAATGAGCAGTTCTTC	CATSDGGLAGGTPNEQFF
TRBV4-1	-	TRBJ1-1	TRBD1	TGCGCCAGCAGCCTTAAGGGGGGACAGGGTTCAATGAACACTGAAGCTTTCTTT	CASSLKGGQGSMNTEAFF
TRBV11-3	-	TRBJ2-7	TRBD1	TGTGCCAGCAGCCCCAGGGACAGGGTGGGCGAGCAGTACTTC	CASSPRDRVGEQYF
TRBV28	-	TRBJ2-3	TRBD2	TGTGCCAGCAGTGGGGCTAGCGGGAGGACCGTTCGGGGCGGTGTGCAGTATTTT	CASSGASGRTVRGGVQYF
TRBV6-5	-	TRBJ1-5	-	TGTGCCAGCAGCCCCCTGGACAGATGGCAGCCCCAGCATTTT	CASSPLDRWQPQHF
TRBV9	-	TRBJ2-3	-	TGTGCCAGCAGCCGAGATAACGGGAGTCCAGATACGCAGTATTTT	CASSRDNGSPDTQYF
TRBV28	-	TRBJ2-3	TRBD1	TGTGCCAGCAGTTTAGGTGGCAGGGGGCGGGATACGCAGTATTTT	CASSLGGRGRDTQYF
TRBV18	-	TRBJ1-2	-	TGTGCCAGCTCACCTTATTCAGGGGAGAGCGATGGCTACACCTTC	CASSPYSGESDGYTF
TRBV10-1	few	TRBJ2-7	-	TGCGCCAGCAGTGAGGACAGGTGGTGGGGCGAGCAGTACTTC	CASSEDRWWGEQYF
TRBV28	few	TRBJ1-5	-	TGTGCCAGCAGTTTTTGGGAGGGTCAGCCCCAGCATTTT	CASSFWEGQPQHF
TRBV7-9	-	TRBJ2-1	-	TGTGCCGCAGCCGGCGGGGCGGGAAGGAGCAATGAGCAGTTCTTC	CAAAGGAGRSNEQFF
TRBV28	-	TRBJ1-4	TRBD1	TGTGCCATTACCCGGGCCCGACAGGGGGTTGAAAAACTGTTTTTT	CAITRARQGVEKLFF
TRBV5-1	-	TRBJ2-7	TRBD2	TGCGCCAGCAGAATACTAGCGGGAGGATCCTACGAGCAGTACTTC	CASRILAGGSYEQYF
TRBV28	-	TRBJ1-2	-	TGTGCCAGCAGGCGGGCCACGATCTATGGCTACACCTTC	CASRRATIYGYTF
TRBV10-3	-	TRBJ2-1	TRBD1	TGTGCCATCAGCCACGGACAGGGATACAATGAGCAGTTCTTC	CAISHGQGYNEQFF
TRBV2	-	TRBJ1-4	-	TGTGCCAGCAGTCGGACAGTCGATGATGAAAAACTGTTTTTT	CASSRTVDDEKLFF
TRBV19	-	TRBJ1-1	-	TGTGCCAGTATGGGGAGGGGGTGGAACACTGAAGCTTTCTTT	CASMGRGWNTEAFF
TRBV9	-	TRBJ2-3	TRBD2	TGTGCCAGCAGCACCGGACTAGCGGGAGTAGATACGCAGTATTTT	CASSTGLAGVDTQYF
TRBV10-3	-	TRBJ1-2	-	TGTGCCATCAGTGAGATTGGAGAAGATGGCTACACCTTC	CAISEIGEDGYTF
TRBV5-1	-	TRBJ1-1	TRBD1	TGCGCCAGCCAAGGAACAGGGGCCACTGAAGCTTTCTTT	CASQGTGATEAFF